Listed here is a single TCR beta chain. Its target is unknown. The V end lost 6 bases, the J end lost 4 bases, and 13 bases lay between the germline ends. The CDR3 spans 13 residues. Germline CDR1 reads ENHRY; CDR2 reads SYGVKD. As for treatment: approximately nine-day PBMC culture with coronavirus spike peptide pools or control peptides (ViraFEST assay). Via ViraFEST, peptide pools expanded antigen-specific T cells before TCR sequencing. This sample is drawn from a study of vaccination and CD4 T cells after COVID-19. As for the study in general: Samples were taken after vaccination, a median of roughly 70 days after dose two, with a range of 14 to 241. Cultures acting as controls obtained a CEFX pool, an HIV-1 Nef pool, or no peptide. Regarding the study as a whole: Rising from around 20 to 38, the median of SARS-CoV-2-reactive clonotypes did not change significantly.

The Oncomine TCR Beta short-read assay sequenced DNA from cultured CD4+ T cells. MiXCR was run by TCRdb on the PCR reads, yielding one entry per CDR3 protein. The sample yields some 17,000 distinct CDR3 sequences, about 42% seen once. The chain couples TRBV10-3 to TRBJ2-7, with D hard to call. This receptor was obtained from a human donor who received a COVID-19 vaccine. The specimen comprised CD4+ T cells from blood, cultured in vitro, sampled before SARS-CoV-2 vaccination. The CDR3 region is CAIRAPNGYEQYF. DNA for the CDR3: TGTGCCATCAGGGCCCCTAACGGGTACGAGCAGTACTTC.